The text below deals with one T cell receptor beta chain. Germline CDR1 reads SGHRS; CDR2 reads YFSETQ. The CDR3 length is 14 residues. V lost 2 bases and J lost 6, with 14 bases in between. The data were obtained in a study of control samples from healthy donors and cancer patients. The repertoire was sequenced with immunoSEQ multiplex PCR; TCRdb's copy has only in-frame clones and lacks some. The data contain around 95,000 clones, 70% to 90% of them singletons. This sequence joins TRBV5-1 and TRBJ1-2, with no clear D. The TCR comes from a man aged 30-40 years in good health. The sequencing input was blood. The CDR3 DNA sequence: TGCGCCAGCAGCTTCGAGCTAGGTGTAAATGGCTACACCTTC. Translation: CASSFELGVNGYTF.